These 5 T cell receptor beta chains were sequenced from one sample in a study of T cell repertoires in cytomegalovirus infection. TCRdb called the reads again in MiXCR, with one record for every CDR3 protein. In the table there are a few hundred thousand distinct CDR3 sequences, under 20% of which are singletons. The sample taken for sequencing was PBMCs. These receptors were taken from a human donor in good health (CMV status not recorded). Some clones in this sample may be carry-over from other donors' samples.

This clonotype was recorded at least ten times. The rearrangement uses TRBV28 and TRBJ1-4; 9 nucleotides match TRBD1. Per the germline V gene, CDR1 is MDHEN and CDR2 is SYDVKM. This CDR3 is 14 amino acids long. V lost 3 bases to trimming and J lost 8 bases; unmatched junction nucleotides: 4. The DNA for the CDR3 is TGTGCCAGCAGTTTTGGAGGACAGGGGGAAAAACTGTTTTTT. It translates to CASSFGGQGEKLFF.

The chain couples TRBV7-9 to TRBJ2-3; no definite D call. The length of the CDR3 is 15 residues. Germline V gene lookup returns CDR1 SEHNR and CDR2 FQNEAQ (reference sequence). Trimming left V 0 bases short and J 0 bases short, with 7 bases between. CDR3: CASSLAAASTDTQYF. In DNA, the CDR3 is TGTGCCAGCAGCTTAGCGGCGGCTAGCACAGATACGCAGTATTTT.

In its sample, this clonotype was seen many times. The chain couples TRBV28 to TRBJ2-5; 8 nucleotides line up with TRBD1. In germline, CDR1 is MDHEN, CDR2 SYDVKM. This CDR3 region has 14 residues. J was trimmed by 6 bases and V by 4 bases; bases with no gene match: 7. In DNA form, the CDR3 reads TGTGCCAGCAGTTCAGGGGGCGCGGGGAAGACCCAGTACTTC. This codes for CASSSGGAGKTQYF.

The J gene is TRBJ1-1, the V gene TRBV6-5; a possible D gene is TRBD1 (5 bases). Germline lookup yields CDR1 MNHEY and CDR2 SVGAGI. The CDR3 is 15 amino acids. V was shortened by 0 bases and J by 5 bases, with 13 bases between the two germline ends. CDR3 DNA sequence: TGTGCCAGCAGTTACTCAGGGGCAGGGTTTACTGAAGCTTTCTTT. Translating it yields CASSYSGAGFTEAFF.

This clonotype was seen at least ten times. The CDR3 bases are TGTGCCAGCAGTTATCGCGGGGGGTCCAATGAGCAGTTCTTC. Amino acid sequence: CASSYRGGSNEQFF. The chain joins TRBV6-2 or TRBV6-3 to TRBJ2-1, with TRBD2 matching over 8 bases. J lost 6 bases, V lost 3 bases, and 4 bases had no gene match. The CDR3 has 14 amino acids. From germline, CDR1 is MNHEY and CDR2 SVGEGT.